The 10 T cell receptor beta chains reported below all come from one sample, sequenced in a study of cytomegalovirus exposure and HLA in healthy donors. 60 Vbeta and 13 Jbeta primers were used in PCR. This table comes from immunoSEQ multiplex PCR, and its TCRdb copy is limited to in-frame clones, with some not included. The sample consists of about 120,000 clones, roughly 8.6% of them appearing once. Material: PBMCs. These receptors were collected from a woman aged 35 to 49 in good health and CMV-seropositive.

The gene calls are TRBV7-3 and TRBJ1-2; D not resolved. The V gene lost 5 bases and the J gene lost 6 bases, with 22 bases spanning the gap. CDR3 length equals 16 residues. Germline values: CDR1 SGHTA, CDR2 FQGTGA. In DNA, the CDR3 is TGTGCCAGCAGCCCCGGTGAGGGTACGGATAAGAATGGCTACACCTTC. Protein sequence: CASSPGEGTDKNGYTF.

CDR3 sequence: CASSLFGARDTEAFF. The CDR3 coding sequence is TGTGCCAGCAGCTTGTTTGGGGCTAGAGACACTGAAGCTTTCTTT. V and J are TRBV5-8 and TRBJ1-1, with TRBD1 as a possible D gene (5 bases). Germline values: CDR1 SGHTS, CDR2 YDEGEE. The CDR3 has 15 residues. Trimming took off 1 base at V and 3 bases at J, with 13 bases between the two ends.

This clone was seen only a few times. The rearrangement joins TRBV11-2 to TRBJ1-4, with D perhaps matching TRBD1 (6 bases). Germline assignment: CDR1 SGHAT and CDR2 FQNNGV. V was cut by 5 bases and J by 5 bases, with 12 bases left in between. The CDR3 totals 14 residues. This chain's CDR3 is CASSPDSQNEKLFF. For the CDR3, the DNA is TGTGCCAGCAGCCCGGACAGCCAGAATGAAAAACTGTTTTTT.

This clone was seen only a few times. The chain joins TRBV7-6 to TRBJ2-2; 8 nucleotides match TRBD1. CDR3 length: 16 residues. CDR1 is SGHVS and CDR2 is FNYEAQ in the germline V gene. Trimming removed 3 bases from V and 2 bases from J; junction bases left unmatched: 5. In DNA form, the CDR3 reads TGTGCCAGCAGCTTCTCTGGACAGGGTAACACCGGGGAGCTGTTTTTT. Protein sequence: CASSFSGQGNTGELFF.

A few counts support this clone. The V call is TRBV6-1, the J call TRBJ2-7, with D possibly TRBD2 on 6 matching bases. CDR3 length equals 15 residues. Trimming removed 2 bases from V and 0 bases from J, with 11 bases in between. Germline CDR1 is MNHNS and CDR2 is SASEGT. CDR3: CASSEISGFSYEQYF. The CDR3 coding sequence is TGTGCCAGCAGTGAAATTAGCGGATTCTCCTACGAGCAGTACTTC.

This chain joins TRBV28 and TRBJ2-7, with D maybe TRBD2 (5 bases). This CDR3 is built from 14 residues. V dropped 10 bases and J dropped 0 bases, with 16 bases sitting between them. In germline, CDR1 is MDHEN, CDR2 SYDVKM. CDR3 nucleotide sequence: TGTGCCACCGACTACCGACGGACCTCCTACGAGCAGTACTTC. Its protein product is CATDYRRTSYEQYF.

This clone was observed a few times. The chain links TRBV27 to TRBJ1-5; weak D call: TRBD1 (6 bases). V was shortened by 6 bases and J by 2 bases, with 17 bases between the two germline ends. This CDR3 spans 16 amino acids. Per germline, CDR1 MNHEY and CDR2 SMNVEV (reference sequence). The CDR3 spells CASRPQGLGGNQPQHF. CDR3 nucleotides: TGTGCCAGCAGACCACAGGGTCTGGGGGGCAATCAGCCCCAGCATTTT.

V and J are TRBV5-1 and TRBJ1-1, with D tentatively TRBD1 (5 bases). V dropped 4 bases and J dropped 3 bases, with 10 bases sitting between them. The V gene's germline CDR1 is SGHRS and CDR2 YFSETQ. This CDR3 has 13 amino acids. Here the CDR3 DNA reads TGCGCCAGCAGCCGGAGGGGCGACACTGAAGCTTTCTTT. Encoded protein: CASSRRGDTEAFF. Full variable domain (rest looked up from reference TRBV5-1 and TRBJ1-1): KAGVTQTPRYLIKTRGQQVTLSCSPISGHRSVSWYQQTPGQGLQFLFEYFSETQRNKGNFPGRFSGRQFSNSRSEMNVSTLELGDSALYLCASSRRGDTEAFFGQGTRLTVV.

This clone has more than one count but fewer than ten. CDR3 residues: CASSFTTSPSGGELFF. The DNA of the CDR3 is TGTGCCAGCAGCTTCACGACTAGCCCGAGCGGCGGGGAGCTGTTTTTT. V and J are TRBV7-9 and TRBJ2-2, with TRBD2 matching 7 bases. Germline values: CDR1 SEHNR, CDR2 FQNEAQ (reference sequence). This CDR3 region has 16 residues. Losses at the gene ends were 3 bases for V and 7 bases for J; bases not matched to a gene: 11.

This clone was picked up a small number of times. The chain uses TRBV18 and TRBJ2-3, with TRBD1 as a possible D gene (5 bases). Between the trimmed V and J ends, which lost 6 bases and 0 bases, there was a span of 10 bases. Germline assignment: CDR1 KGHSH and CDR2 LQKENI. The length of the CDR3 is 14 residues. The CDR3 bases are TGTGCCAGCTCTCCGCAGGGCAGCACAGATACGCAGTATTTT. Protein product: CASSPQGSTDTQYF.